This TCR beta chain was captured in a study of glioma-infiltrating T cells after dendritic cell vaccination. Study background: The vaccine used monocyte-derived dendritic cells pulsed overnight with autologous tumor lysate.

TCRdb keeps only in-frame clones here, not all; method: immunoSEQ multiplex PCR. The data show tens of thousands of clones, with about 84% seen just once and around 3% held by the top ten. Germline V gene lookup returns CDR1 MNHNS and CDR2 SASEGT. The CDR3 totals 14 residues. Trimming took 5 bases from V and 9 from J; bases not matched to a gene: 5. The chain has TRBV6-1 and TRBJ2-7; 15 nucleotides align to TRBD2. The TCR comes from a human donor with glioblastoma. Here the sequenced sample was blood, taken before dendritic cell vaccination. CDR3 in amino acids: CASSQGLAGGMQYF. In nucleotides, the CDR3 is TGTGCCAGCAGTCAGGGACTAGCGGGAGGTATGCAGTACTTC.